Listed below are T cell receptor beta chains from one sample, sequenced in a study of early T cells in non-severe SARS-CoV-2 infection. TCRdb fed the 5' RACE reads into MiXCR, producing one record per CDR3 protein. The sample shows just over 25,000 distinct CDR3 sequences, roughly 4.9% of them seen only once. The source material was whole blood. These receptors all stem from an adult who was a healthcare worker with PCR-confirmed SARS-CoV-2 infection or an uninfected control (not recorded which). Both conserved end residues are part of each CDR3. A D gene is named only where the DNA matches it firmly. Size tells how often a clone was seen (once, few, many) or the class of an expanded clone, and some rows leave it out.

clone_size j_call v_call d_call cdr3_nt cdr3_aa
many TRBJ1-2 TRBV6-5 - TGTGCCAGCAGAACCTTCAACATCCGACAGGAGTCCTTC CASRTFNIRQESF
few TRBJ1-4 TRBV4-2 - TGTGCCAGCAGCCCTGGGGAAGGACGGACTAATGAAAAACTGTTTTTT CASSPGEGRTNEKLFF
few TRBJ2-2 TRBV29-1 - TGCAGCGTTGAACGTTCTAGGGGACCGTACACCGGGGAGCTGTTTTTT CSVERSRGPYTGELFF
many TRBJ2-3 TRBV7-6 TRBD1 TGTGCCAGCAGCCCGGCAGGGGGAACAGATACGCAGTATTTT CASSPAGGTDTQYF
many TRBJ2-4 TRBV15 - TGTGCCACCAGCAGAGATGGGGAAGTGGACATTCAGTACTTC CATSRDGEVDIQYF
many TRBJ2-3 TRBV5-8 - TGTGCCAGCAAGTCGAATACCGATTTACAGACTAGCACAGATACGCAGTATTTT CASKSNTDLQTSTDTQYF
many TRBJ1-2 TRBV6-6 - TGTGCCAGCAGGATGGGCTACAGGAAAAAGTCGGAAGGCTACACCTTC CASRMGYRKKSEGYTF
many TRBJ2-2 TRBV7-6 TRBD2 TGTGCCAGCAGACCCGGGACTAGCACGGGGGGCACCGGGGAGCTGTTTTTT CASRPGTSTGGTGELFF
many TRBJ2-5 TRBV6-6 - TGTGCCAGCAGTTACGCGGCAGGGGAATTGGAGACCCAGTACTTC CASSYAAGELETQYF
- TRBJ2-1 TRBV12-3/TRBV12-4 - TGTGCCATCAACCAGGACACTTACAATGAGCAGTTCTTC CAINQDTYNEQFF
many TRBJ2-2 TRBV5-1 - TGCGCCAGCAGCTCGGGACGGACGAACACCGGGGAGCTGTTTTTT CASSSGRTNTGELFF
many TRBJ2-3 TRBV4-1 TRBD2 TGCGCCAGCAGCTTCTCACCGGGACTAGCAGTAGATACGCAGTATTTT CASSFSPGLAVDTQYF
many TRBJ2-7 TRBV5-1 TRBD2 TGCGCCAGCAGCTTGGAGTTTCGGACTAGCGGATCCTACGAGCAGTACTTC CASSLEFRTSGSYEQYF
many TRBJ1-5 TRBV19 - TGTGCCAGTAGTATAAGGGGGTCAGGGACGCGCAATCAGCCCCAGCATTTT CASSIRGSGTRNQPQHF
medium-sized TRBJ2-1 TRBV6-6 - TGTGCCAGCAGTGACACTAGTTCCTACAATGAGCAGTTCTTC CASSDTSSYNEQFF
many TRBJ2-1 TRBV20-1 TRBD2 TGCAGTGCTAGATTTTCTTCTACTAGCGGGATATCGCGGAAGCAGTTCTTC CSARFSSTSGISRKQFF
many TRBJ1-1 TRBV29-1 TRBD1 TGCAGCGTCCGGACAGGGGGCACTGAAGCTTTCTTT CSVRTGGTEAFF
few TRBJ2-5 TRBV6-2/TRBV6-3 - TGTGCCACTACAGGAGGGGGAAAGACCCAGTACTTC CATTGGGKTQYF
few TRBJ2-1 TRBV19 TRBD2 TGTGCCAGTAGTATAGGGACTAGCGCCCCTCTCTTC CASSIGTSAPLF
many TRBJ1-3 TRBV12-3/TRBV12-4 - TGTGCCAGCAGTTTAGTTGACGGAAACACCATATATTTT CASSLVDGNTIYF
many TRBJ2-3 TRBV18 - TGTGCCAGCTCACCACTGGACCTCTTAACAGATACGCAGTATTTT CASSPLDLLTDTQYF
few TRBJ2-7 TRBV6-2/TRBV6-3 TRBD2 TGTGCCAGCAGTGTAGCGGGGGGAAGCTACGAGCAGTACTTC CASSVAGGSYEQYF
many TRBJ2-1 TRBV29-1 - TGCAGCGTTGACCGCAGGGGGGCAGGGGATGAGCAGTTCTTC CSVDRRGAGDEQFF
medium-sized TRBJ2-1 TRBV27 - TGTGCCAGCAGTTTACTGAAGATATTCAACTACAATGAGCAGTTCTTC CASSLLKIFNYNEQFF
few TRBJ2-5 TRBV18 - TGTGCCAGCTCACGGGCAGGCGAGACCCAGTACTTC CASSRAGETQYF
many TRBJ2-7 TRBV20-1 TRBD2 TGCAGTGTACTAGCGGGAGTGTACGAGCAGTACTTC CSVLAGVYEQYF
many TRBJ2-6 TRBV6-1 - TGTGCCAGCAGCTGGGGCTCTGGGGCCAACGTCCTGACTTTC CASSWGSGANVLTF
many TRBJ2-5 TRBV5-1 TRBD2 TGCGCCAGCAGCCCACTGACTAGCGGGAGACCAGAGACCCAGTACTTC CASSPLTSGRPETQYF
many TRBJ2-7 TRBV20-1 - TGCAGTGCTAGAGTGCCCCAGGCGTGGGAGCAGTACTTC CSARVPQAWEQYF
- TRBJ1-5 TRBV28 - TGTGCCAGCAGTTTATTACCCGGACCTGCGGGTCAGCCCCAGCATTTT CASSLLPGPAGQPQHF
many TRBJ1-6 TRBV7-2 - TGTGCCAGCAGCTTCATAGCGTCACCCCTCCACTTT CASSFIASPLHF
many TRBJ2-7 TRBV11-2 - TGTGCCAGCAGCAGTGGGAACTTC CASSSGNF
- TRBJ2-1 TRBV7-6 - TGTGCCAGCAGCTTAATTAGGTATGAGCAGTTCTTC CASSLIRYEQFF
many TRBJ2-2 TRBV20-1 TRBD2 TGCAGTGCTGAGATAGGACTAGCGGGGTCGAACACCGGGGAGCTGTTTTTT CSAEIGLAGSNTGELFF
many TRBJ2-3 TRBV4-2 - TGTGCCAGCAGCCAAGAGGGGGGCACAGATACGCAGTATTTT CASSQEGGTDTQYF
- TRBJ2-3 TRBV28 - TGTGCCAGCAGTTCCCCAGATACGCAGTATTTT CASSSPDTQYF
many TRBJ2-1 TRBV19 TRBD2 TGTGCCAGTAGGTTGACTAGCGGGAGTCGAGAGCAGTTCTTC CASRLTSGSREQFF
many TRBJ2-3 TRBV7-3 TRBD2 TGTGCCAGCAGCAGAGCGGGAGGGGCAATCGATACGCAGTATTTT CASSRAGGAIDTQYF
many TRBJ2-2 TRBV15 TRBD2 TGTGCCACCAGCAGAGATAGAGGTAGCGGGTTCTTCCGTTCCGGGGAGCTGTTTTTT CATSRDRGSGFFRSGELFF
once TRBJ2-7 TRBV3-1 - TGTGCCAGCAGCACGGATTATTTAACTACCTACGAGCAGTACTTC CASSTDYLTTYEQYF